The clone carrying this TCR beta chain was recorded many times. Antigen specificity is unknown. TCRdb used MiXCR to reprocess the RT-PCR reads, holding one entry per CDR3 protein. The data show about 540,000 distinct CDR3 sequences, approximately 20% seen once. These data come from a study of response to subunit inactivated influenza vaccine. Broader study findings: With each seasonal influenza vaccination, the authors suggested, few new T cells are recruited.

The V gene lost 4 bases and the J gene lost 2 bases, with 7 bases spanning the gap. The CDR3 has 13 residues. In germline, CDR1 is SEHNR, CDR2 FQNEAQ (reference sequence). These records were also assigned to another study, of T cells expressing NK-cell markers. That report notes: UMIs accompanied the 5'RACE template switching by which TCR beta cDNA was made. The TCR beta repertoires were obtained from sorted CD3+CD56+NKG2C+, CD3+CD56+NKG2C- and CD3+CD56-NKG2C+ T cells. One of the eight sequenced donors was seronegative, whereas the other seven were HCMV-seropositive. With an anti-gamma-delta TCR antibody, sorting in several experiments was kept to alpha-beta TCR T cells.

This chain joins TRBV7-9 and TRBJ2-3; no reliable D call. The sequences come from CD4+ T cells sorted from PBMCs, collected 11 to 12 days after vaccination. The clonotype comes from a man in his forties or fifties who received an inactivated influenza vaccine. CDR3: CASSSDPTDTQYF. CDR3 DNA: TGTGCCAGCAGCTCGGACCCCACAGATACGCAGTATTTT.